Shown below are 8 T cell receptor beta chains from a single sample sequenced in a study of long-term antiretroviral therapy in people with HIV. Runs used v3.0 of the immunoSEQ assay and were done at survey level. TCRdb's table, derived via immunoSEQ multiplex PCR, lists solely in-frame clones and lacks some. The repertoire holds about 17,000 clones, with about four fifths as singletons. The material was unsorted PBMCs, obtained at the start of antiretroviral therapy. The source is a man aged 25 to 40 with HIV.

V gene TRBV27 combines with J gene TRBJ1-6, with D unclear. This CDR3 comprises 13 residues. Germline CDR1 reads MNHEY; CDR2 reads SMNVEV (reference sequence). The V end lost 2 bases, the J end lost 9 bases, and 8 bases lay between the germline ends. This CDR3 reads CASSLQGISPLHF. CDR3 DNA: TGTGCCAGCAGTTTACAAGGGATTTCACCCCTCCACTTT.

V and J are TRBV28 and TRBJ1-2; D ambiguous. V lost 2 bases, J lost 8 bases, and 6 bases lay in between. Per germline, CDR1 MDHEN and CDR2 SYDVKM. The CDR3 is 11 residues long. The CDR3 nucleotides read TGTGCCAGCAGTTTAGTGTCCGGCTACACCTTC. Residues: CASSLVSGYTF.

The chain combines TRBV6-1 with TRBJ1-5; D unresolved. V lost 8 bases and J lost 0, with 11 bases in between. Germline V gene data show CDR1 as MNHNS and CDR2 as SASEGT. The CDR3 contains 14 residues. CDR3 coding DNA: TGTGCCAGCCTTCGGGGAAATAGCAATCAGCCCCAGCATTTT. It codes for CASLRGNSNQPQHF.

This clone has just one count. The V call is TRBV7-9, the J call TRBJ2-1; 8 bases align to TRBD1. The CDR3 spans 15 residues. V lost 5 bases to trimming and J lost 4 bases; unmatched junction nucleotides: 7. Germline V gene lookup returns CDR1 SEHNR and CDR2 FQNEAQ (reference sequence). In DNA, the CDR3 is TGTGCCAGCAGCCCACAGGGGGGAGCATACAATGAGCAGTTCTTC. Protein: CASSPQGGAYNEQFF.

Only a few counts were recorded for this clone. The chain uses TRBV28 and TRBJ1-5; 8 positions match TRBD1. Trimming at V came to 6 bases and at J to 5 bases, leaving 9 bases not matched to a gene. The CDR3 runs to 15 residues. Germline lookup yields CDR1 MDHEN and CDR2 SYDVKM. The CDR3 sequence is CASSPSDREYQPQHF. The CDR3 DNA follows: TGTGCCAGCAGCCCCTCGGACAGGGAGTATCAGCCCCAGCATTTT. Drawing the rest from reference TRBV28 and TRBJ1-5, the complete variable domain is DVKVTQSSRYLVKRTGEKVFLECVQDMDHENMFWYRQDPGLGLRLIYFSYDVKMKEKGDIPEGYSVSREKKERFSLILESASTNQTSMYLCASSPSDREYQPQHFGDGTRLSIL.

The genes are TRBV29-1 and TRBJ2-2, with D unresolved. Germline CDR1 and CDR2: SQVTM and ANQGSEA. This CDR3 comprises 13 residues. V dropped 5 bases and J dropped 6 bases, with 13 bases sitting between them. CDR3 DNA sequence: TGCAGCGTTTTGCCCCAGGCGGCCGGGGAGCTGTTTTTT. Encoded protein: CSVLPQAAGELFF.

The chain employs TRBV5-1 and TRBJ2-7, with D possibly matching TRBD2 (6 bases). Germline CDR1 reads SGHRS; CDR2 reads YFSETQ. V dropped 4 bases and J dropped 0 bases, with 11 bases sitting between them. The CDR3 loop spans 14 amino acids. The CDR3 DNA is TGCGCCAGCAGCCATAGCGGCAGCTCCTACGAGCAGTACTTC. Residues: CASSHSGSSYEQYF.

This clone came up once. The chain combines TRBV6-5 with TRBJ2-2, with 7 bases aligning to TRBD2. Germline V CDR1 and CDR2: MNHEY, SVGAGI. CDR3 size: 15 residues. Germline trimming cut 5 bases from V and 5 bases from J; bases unmatched to any gene: 8. For the CDR3, the DNA is TGTGCCAGCAGTCTCGACAGCGGGGTTACCGGGGAGCTGTTTTTT. Protein product: CASSLDSGVTGELFF.